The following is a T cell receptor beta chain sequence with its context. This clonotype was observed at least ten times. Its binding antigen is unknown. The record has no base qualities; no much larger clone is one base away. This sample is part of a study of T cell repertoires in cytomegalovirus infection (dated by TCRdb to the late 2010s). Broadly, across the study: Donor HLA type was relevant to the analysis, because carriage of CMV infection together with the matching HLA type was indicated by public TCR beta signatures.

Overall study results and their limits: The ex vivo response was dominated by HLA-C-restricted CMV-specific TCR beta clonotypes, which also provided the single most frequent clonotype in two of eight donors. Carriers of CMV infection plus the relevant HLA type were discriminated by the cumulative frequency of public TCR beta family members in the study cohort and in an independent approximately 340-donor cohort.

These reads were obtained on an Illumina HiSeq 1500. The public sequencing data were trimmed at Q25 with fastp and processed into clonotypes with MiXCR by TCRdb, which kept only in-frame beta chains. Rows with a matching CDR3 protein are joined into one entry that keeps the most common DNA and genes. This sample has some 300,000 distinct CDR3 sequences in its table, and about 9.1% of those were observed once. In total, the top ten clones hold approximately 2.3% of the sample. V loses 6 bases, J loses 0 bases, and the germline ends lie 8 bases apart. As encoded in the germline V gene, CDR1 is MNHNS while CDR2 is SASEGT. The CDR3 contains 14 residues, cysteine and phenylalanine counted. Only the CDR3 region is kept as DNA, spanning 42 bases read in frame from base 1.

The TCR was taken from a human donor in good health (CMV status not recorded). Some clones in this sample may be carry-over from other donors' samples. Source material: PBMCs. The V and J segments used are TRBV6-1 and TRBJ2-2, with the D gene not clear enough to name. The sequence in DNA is TGTGCCAGCAGCCAGGATGCGAACACCGGGGAGCTGTTTTTT. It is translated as CASSQDANTGELFF.